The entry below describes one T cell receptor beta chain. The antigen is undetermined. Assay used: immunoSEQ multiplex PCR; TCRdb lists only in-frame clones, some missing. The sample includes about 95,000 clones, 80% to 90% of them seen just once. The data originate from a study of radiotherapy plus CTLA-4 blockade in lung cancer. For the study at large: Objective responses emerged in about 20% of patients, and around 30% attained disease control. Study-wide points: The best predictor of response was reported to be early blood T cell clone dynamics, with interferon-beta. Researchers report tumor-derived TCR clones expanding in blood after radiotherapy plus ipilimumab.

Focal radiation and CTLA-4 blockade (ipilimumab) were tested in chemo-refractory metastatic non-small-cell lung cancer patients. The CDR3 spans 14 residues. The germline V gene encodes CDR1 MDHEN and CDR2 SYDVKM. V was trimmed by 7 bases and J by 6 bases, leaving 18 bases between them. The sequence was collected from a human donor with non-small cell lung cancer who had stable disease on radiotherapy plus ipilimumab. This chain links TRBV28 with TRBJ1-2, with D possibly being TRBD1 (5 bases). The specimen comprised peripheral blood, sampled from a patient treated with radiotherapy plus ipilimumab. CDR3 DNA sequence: TGTGCCAGCACACTAGGGGCCAGGGTCGATGGCTACACCTTC. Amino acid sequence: CASTLGARVDGYTF.